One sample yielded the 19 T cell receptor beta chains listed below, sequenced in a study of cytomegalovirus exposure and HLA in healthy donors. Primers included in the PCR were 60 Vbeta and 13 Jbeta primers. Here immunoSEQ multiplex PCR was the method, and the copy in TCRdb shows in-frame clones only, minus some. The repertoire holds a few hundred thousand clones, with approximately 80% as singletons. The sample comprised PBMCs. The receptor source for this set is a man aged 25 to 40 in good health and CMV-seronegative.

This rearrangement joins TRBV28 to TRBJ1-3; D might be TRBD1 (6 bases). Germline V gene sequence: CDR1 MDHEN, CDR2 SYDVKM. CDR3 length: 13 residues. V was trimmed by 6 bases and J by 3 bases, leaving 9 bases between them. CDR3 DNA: TGTGCCAGCAGCCGGGACATTGGAAACACCATATATTTT. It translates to CASSRDIGNTIYF. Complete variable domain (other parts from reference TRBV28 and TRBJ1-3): DVKVTQSSRYLVKRTGEKVFLECVQDMDHENMFWYRQDPGLGLRLIYFSYDVKMKEKGDIPEGYSVSREKKERFSLILESASTNQTSMYLCASSRDIGNTIYFGEGSWLTVV.

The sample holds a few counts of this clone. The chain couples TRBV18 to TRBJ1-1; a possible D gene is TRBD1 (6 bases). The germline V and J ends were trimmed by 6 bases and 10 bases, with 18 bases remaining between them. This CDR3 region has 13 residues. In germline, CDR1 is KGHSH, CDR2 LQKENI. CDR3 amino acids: CASSHREGIGAFF. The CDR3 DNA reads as TGTGCCAGCTCCCACAGGGAGGGGATTGGAGCTTTCTTT.

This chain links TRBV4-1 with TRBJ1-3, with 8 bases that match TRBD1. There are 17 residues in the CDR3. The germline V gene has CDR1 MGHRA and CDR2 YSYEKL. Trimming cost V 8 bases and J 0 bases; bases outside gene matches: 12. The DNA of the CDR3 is TGCGCCAGCCGATTGGGGGACAGGAGGAGCTCTGGAAACACCATATATTTT. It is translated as CASRLGDRRSSGNTIYF.

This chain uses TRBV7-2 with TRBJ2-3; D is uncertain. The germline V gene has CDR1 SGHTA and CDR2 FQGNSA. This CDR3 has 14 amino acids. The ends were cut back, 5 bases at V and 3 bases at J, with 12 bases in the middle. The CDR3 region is CASSQYTGTDTQYF. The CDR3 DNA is TGTGCCAGCAGCCAATATACCGGGACAGATACGCAGTATTTT.

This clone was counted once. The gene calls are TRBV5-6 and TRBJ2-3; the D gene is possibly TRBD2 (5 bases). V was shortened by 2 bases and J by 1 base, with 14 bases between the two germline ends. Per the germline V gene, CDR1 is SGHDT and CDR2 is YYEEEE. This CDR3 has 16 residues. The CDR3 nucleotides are TGTGCCAGCAGCTTTTTACAGAGGGCCGGCACAGATACGCAGTATTTT. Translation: CASSFLQRAGTDTQYF.

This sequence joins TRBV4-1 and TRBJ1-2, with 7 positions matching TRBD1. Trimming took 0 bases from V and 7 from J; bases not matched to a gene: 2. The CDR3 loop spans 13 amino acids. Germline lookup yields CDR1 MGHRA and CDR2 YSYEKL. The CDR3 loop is CASSQERGPGYTF. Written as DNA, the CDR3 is TGCGCCAGCAGCCAAGAAAGGGGGCCTGGCTACACCTTC.

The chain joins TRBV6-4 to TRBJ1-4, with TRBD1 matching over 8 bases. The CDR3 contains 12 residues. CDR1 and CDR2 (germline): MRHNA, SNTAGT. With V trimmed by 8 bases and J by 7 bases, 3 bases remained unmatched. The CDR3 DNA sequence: TGTGCCAGCGAGGGACAGGCTGAAAAACTGTTTTTT. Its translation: CASEGQAEKLFF.

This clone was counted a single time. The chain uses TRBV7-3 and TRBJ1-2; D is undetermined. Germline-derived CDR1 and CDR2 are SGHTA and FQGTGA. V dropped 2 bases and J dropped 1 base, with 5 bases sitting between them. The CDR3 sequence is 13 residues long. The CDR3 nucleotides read TGTGCCAGCAGCTTATACAGTAACTATGGCTACACCTTC. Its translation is CASSLYSNYGYTF.

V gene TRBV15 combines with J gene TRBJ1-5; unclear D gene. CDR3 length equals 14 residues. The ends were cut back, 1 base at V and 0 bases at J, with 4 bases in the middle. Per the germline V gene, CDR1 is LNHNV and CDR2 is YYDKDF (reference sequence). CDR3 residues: CATSRVGSNQPQHF. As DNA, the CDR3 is TGTGCCACCAGCAGAGTCGGTAGCAATCAGCCCCAGCATTTT.

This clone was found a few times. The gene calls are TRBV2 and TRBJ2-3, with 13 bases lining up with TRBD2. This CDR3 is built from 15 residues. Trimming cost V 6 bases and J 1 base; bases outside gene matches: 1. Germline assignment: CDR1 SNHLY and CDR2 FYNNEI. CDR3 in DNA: TGTGCCAGCAGCGGGACTAGCGGGGGCACAGATACGCAGTATTTT. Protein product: CASSGTSGGTDTQYF.

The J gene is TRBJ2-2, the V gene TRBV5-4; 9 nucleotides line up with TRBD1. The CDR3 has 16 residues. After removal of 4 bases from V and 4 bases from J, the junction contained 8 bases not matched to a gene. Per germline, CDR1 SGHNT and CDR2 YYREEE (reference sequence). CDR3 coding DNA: TGTGCCAGCAGCCTGGACAGGGGCGTAACCACCGGGGAGCTGTTTTTT. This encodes CASSLDRGVTTGELFF.

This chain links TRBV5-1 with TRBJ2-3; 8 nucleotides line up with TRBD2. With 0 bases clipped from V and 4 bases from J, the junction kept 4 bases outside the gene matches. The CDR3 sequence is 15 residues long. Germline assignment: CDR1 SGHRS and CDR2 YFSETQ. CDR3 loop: CASSLGRRGADTQYF. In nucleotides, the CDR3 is TGCGCCAGCAGCTTGGGCCGGCGGGGGGCAGATACGCAGTATTTT. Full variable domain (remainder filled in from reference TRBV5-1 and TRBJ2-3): KAGVTQTPRYLIKTRGQQVTLSCSPISGHRSVSWYQQTPGQGLQFLFEYFSETQRNKGNFPGRFSGRQFSNSRSEMNVSTLELGDSALYLCASSLGRRGADTQYFGPGTRLTVL.

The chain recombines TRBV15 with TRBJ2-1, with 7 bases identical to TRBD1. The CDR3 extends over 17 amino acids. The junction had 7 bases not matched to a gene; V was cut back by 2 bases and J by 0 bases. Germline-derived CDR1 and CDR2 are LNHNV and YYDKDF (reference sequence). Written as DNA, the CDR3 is TGTGCCACCAGCAGAATCGGACAGGTGAGCTCCTACAATGAGCAGTTCTTC. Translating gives CATSRIGQVSSYNEQFF. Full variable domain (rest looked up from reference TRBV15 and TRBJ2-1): DAMVIQNPRYQVTQFGKPVTLSCSQTLNHNVMYWYQQKSSQAPKLLFHYYDKDFNNEADTPDNFQSRRPNTSFCFLDIRSPGLGDTAMYLCATSRIGQVSSYNEQFFGPGTRLTVL.

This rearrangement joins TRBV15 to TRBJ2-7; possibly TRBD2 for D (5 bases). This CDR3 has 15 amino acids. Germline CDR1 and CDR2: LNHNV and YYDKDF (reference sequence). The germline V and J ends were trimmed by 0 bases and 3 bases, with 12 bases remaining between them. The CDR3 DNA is TGTGCCACCAGCAGAGAAGGACTGGAGCTCTACGAGCAGTACTTC. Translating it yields CATSREGLELYEQYF.

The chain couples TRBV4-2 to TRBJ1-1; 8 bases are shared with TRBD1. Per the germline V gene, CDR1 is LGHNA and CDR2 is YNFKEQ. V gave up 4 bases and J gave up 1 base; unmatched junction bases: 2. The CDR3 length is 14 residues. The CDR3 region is CASSPTGANTEAFF. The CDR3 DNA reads TGTGCCAGCAGCCCGACAGGGGCGAACACTGAAGCTTTCTTT.

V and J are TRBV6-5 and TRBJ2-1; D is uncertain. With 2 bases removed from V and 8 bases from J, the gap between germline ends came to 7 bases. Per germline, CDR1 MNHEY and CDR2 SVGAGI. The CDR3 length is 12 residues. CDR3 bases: TGTGCCAGCAGTTACCACGAGGATGAGCAGTTCTTC. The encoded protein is CASSYHEDEQFF.

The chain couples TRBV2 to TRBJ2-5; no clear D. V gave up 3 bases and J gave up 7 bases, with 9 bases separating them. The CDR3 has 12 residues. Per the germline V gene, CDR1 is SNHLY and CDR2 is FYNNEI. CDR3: CASSETPGTQYF. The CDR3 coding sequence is TGTGCCAGCAGTGAGACCCCGGGGACCCAGTACTTC.

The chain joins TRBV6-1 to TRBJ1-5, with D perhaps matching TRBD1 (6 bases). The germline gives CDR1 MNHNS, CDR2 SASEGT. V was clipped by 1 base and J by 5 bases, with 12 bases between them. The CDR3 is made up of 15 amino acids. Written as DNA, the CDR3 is TGTGCCAGCAGTGAAGTTGGCACAGGGTATCAGCCCCAGCATTTT. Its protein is CASSEVGTGYQPQHF.

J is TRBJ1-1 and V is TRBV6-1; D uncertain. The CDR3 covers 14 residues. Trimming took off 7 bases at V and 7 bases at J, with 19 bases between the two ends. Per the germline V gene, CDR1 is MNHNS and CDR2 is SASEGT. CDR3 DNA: TGTGCCAGCAAAAGGGAGGGAGGTGGAGTTGAAGCTTTCTTT. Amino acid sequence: CASKREGGGVEAFF.